Given below is one T cell receptor beta chain in context. Antigen: not known. Because it lacks the conserved phenylalanine or tryptophan at the end, this CDR3 is likely a read error. The limits of the CDR3 on the DNA are not certain, so only TCRdb's listed CDR3 is given. Both TCR beta VDJ combination and CDR3 sequence profiling were carried out. Genomic DNA was the template for this profiling. TCRdb reprocessed the reads with MiXCR, giving one entry per CDR3 protein. Among roughly 250,000 distinct CDR3 sequences, 65% to 90% were seen once, and the ten largest hold less than 50%. In germline, CDR1 is PRHDT, CDR2 FYEKMQ (reference sequence). Both ends counted, the CDR3 spans 12 residues. Flow cytometry had shown expanded CD8+CD57+ cells in the patients chosen for sequencing. Among the patients, all had severe acquired aplastic anemia. Patients were therapy-naive when their blood was sampled. This sample is part of a study of CD8+CD57+ T cells in acquired aplastic anemia. On the study more broadly: When averaged, DNA from sorted CD4+ and CD8+ cells came to about 2.9 ug.

Study-wide points: A set of approximately 29 CD8+ CDR3 sequences was shared between patients and controls, and these sequences appeared highly expressed in patients.

Sequenced input: sorted CD4+, CD8+, or CD8+CD57+ T cells (not recorded which) from PBMCs. This clonotype was obtained from a human donor with aplastic anemia. The V and J genes are TRBV13 and TRBJ1-4; no DNA check was done on the table's D call, TRBD1. CDR3 loop: CASSSRDRGLDY.